These 8 T cell receptor beta chains were sequenced from one sample in a study of lymphopenia after photon versus proton radiotherapy. Here immunoSEQ multiplex PCR was the method, and the copy in TCRdb shows in-frame clones only, minus some. The repertoire consists of approximately 31,000 clones, with roughly 84% occurring once and the leading ten covering around 15%. Sequencing was performed on peripheral blood, taken from a patient treated with proton-based radiotherapy. The source is a woman aged 70 to 79 with pancreatic cancer.

The V call is TRBV30, the J call TRBJ2-7, with TRBD2 identical over 8 bases. Germline lookup yields CDR1 GTSNPN and CDR2 SVGIG (reference sequence). CDR3 length: 14 amino acids. Germline trimming cut 5 bases from V and 1 base from J; bases unmatched to any gene: 7. DNA of the CDR3: TGTGCCTGGGTAACTAGCGGAGCTTCCTACGAGCAGTACTTC. This codes for CAWVTSGASYEQYF.

This chain connects TRBV14 to TRBJ2-1, with D unclear. Between the trimmed V and J ends, which lost 1 base and 9 bases, there was a span of 7 bases. Per germline, CDR1 SGHDN and CDR2 FVKESK. The CDR3 runs to 12 residues. The CDR3 coding sequence is TGTGCCAGCAGCCAAGGAGACATTGAGCAGTTCTTC. It translates to CASSQGDIEQFF. The complete variable domain, with remaining parts taken from reference TRBV14 and TRBJ2-1, reads EAGVTQFPSHSVIEKGQTVTLRCDPISGHDNLYWYRRVMGKEIKFLLHFVKESKQDESGMPNNRFLAERTGGTYSTLKVQPAELEDSGVYFCASSQGDIEQFFGPGTRLTVL.

The rearrangement links TRBV2 to TRBJ2-7; 10 positions match TRBD1. Germline V lookup: CDR1 SNHLY, CDR2 FYNNEI. V was pared by 8 bases and J by 6 bases, with 10 bases of the junction left unmatched. The CDR3 has 14 amino acids. CDR3: CASGAGTGVLEQYF. CDR3 nucleotide sequence: TGTGCCAGCGGGGCCGGGACAGGGGTGCTCGAGCAGTACTTC.

This chain joins TRBV7-2 and TRBJ1-1, with 7 bases that match TRBD1. Germline V gene sequence: CDR1 SGHTA, CDR2 FQGNSA. V was clipped by 6 bases and J by 10 bases; unmatched bases: 11. The CDR3 length is 13 residues. This CDR3 is CASSQGRRQGAFF. The CDR3 DNA reads as TGTGCCAGCAGTCAGGGTAGGAGACAGGGAGCTTTCTTT.

The J gene is TRBJ2-3, the V gene TRBV27; 16 bases align to TRBD2. CDR3 size: 20 residues. V trimming: 5 bases; J trimming: 0 bases; junction bases outside the gene matches: 11. Germline V gene data show CDR1 as MNHEY and CDR2 as SMNVEV (reference sequence). The CDR3 bases are TGTGCCAGCAGTCCATCGGGACTAGCGGGAGGGCTTTCTAGCACAGATACGCAGTATTTT. Translated, it gives CASSPSGLAGGLSSTDTQYF.

This chain links TRBV28 with TRBJ2-7; 11 bases fit TRBD2. The junction had 13 bases not matched to a gene; V was cut back by 7 bases and J by 5 bases. The germline gives CDR1 MDHEN, CDR2 SYDVKM. The CDR3 has 16 amino acids. CDR3 sequence reads: CASTSPTSGRFDEQYF. CDR3 nucleotides: TGTGCCAGCACCTCTCCCACTAGCGGGAGATTTGACGAGCAGTACTTC.

V and J are TRBV12-5 and TRBJ2-3; the match to TRBD2 covers 7 bases. V shed 7 bases and J 4 bases; nucleotides not matched to a gene: 11. Germline V gives CDR1 LGHNT, CDR2 FRNRAP. The CDR3 consists of 15 residues. The CDR3 DNA reads as TGTGCTAGTGCGAAGTTGGCGGGAGCCTCAGATACGCAGTATTTT. This gives the protein CASAKLAGASDTQYF.

V and J are TRBV27 and TRBJ2-7; D remains unclear. V lost 8 bases and J 3 bases, leaving 11 bases between the germline ends. This CDR3 is 12 amino acids long. CDR1 MNHEY and CDR2 SMNVEV come from the germline V gene (reference sequence). The CDR3 DNA reads as TGTGCCAGCGTAGGCGCGCGCTACGAGCAGTACTTC. Its translation is CASVGARYEQYF.